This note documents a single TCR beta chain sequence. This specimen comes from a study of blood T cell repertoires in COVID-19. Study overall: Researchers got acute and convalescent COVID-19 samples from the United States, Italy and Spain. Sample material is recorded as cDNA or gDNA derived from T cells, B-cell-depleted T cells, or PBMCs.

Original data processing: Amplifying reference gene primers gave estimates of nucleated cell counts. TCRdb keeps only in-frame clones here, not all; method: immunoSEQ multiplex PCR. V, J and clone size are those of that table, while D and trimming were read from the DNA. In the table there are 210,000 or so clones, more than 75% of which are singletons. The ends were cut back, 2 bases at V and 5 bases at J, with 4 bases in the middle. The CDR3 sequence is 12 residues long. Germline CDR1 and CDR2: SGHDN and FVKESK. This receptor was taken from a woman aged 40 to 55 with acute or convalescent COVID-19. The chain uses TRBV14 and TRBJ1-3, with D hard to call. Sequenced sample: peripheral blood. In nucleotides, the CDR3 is TGTGCCAGCAGCCAAAGCAGAAACACCATATATTTT. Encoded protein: CASSQSRNTIYF. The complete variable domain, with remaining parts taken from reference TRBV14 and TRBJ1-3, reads EAGVTQFPSHSVIEKGQTVTLRCDPISGHDNLYWYRRVMGKEIKFLLHFVKESKQDESGMPNNRFLAERTGGTYSTLKVQPAELEDSGVYFCASSQSRNTIYFGEGSWLTVV.